Listed here are 14 T cell receptor beta chains from one sample, sequenced in a study of memory CD4+ T cells and cytomegalovirus serostatus. Single viable CD3+CD4+CD8-CD45RO+ cells were sorted as the memory CD4+ T cells. Repertoires were generated with immunoSEQ multiplex PCR, while TCRdb's copy carries only in-frame clones and drops some. The sample lists some 41,000 clones; roughly three quarters were seen once. The sequenced material came from memory CD4+ T cells from blood. The source is an adult in good health and CMV-seronegative.

CDR3 bases: TGTGCCGCAGCTAGGGGGGTCTCCTACGAGCAGTACTTC. Amino acid sequence: CAAARGVSYEQYF. This chain joins TRBV6-6 and TRBJ2-7; D may correspond to TRBD1 or TRBD2 (6 bases each). V lost 11 bases to trimming and J lost 0 bases, with 14 bases between them. The CDR3 length is 13 residues. Germline assignment: CDR1 MNHNY and CDR2 SVGAGI (reference sequence).

The chain combines TRBV19 with TRBJ2-3; D possibly corresponds to TRBD1 (5 bases). CDR1 and CDR2 (germline): LNHDA, SQIVND (reference sequence). CDR3 size: 16 residues. Trimming took off 7 bases at V and 6 bases at J, with 23 bases between the two ends. The CDR3 reads CASKETRVSLSDTQYF. Here the CDR3 DNA reads TGTGCCAGTAAGGAGACCAGGGTTTCTCTATCGGATACGCAGTATTTT. Full variable domain (outside the CDR3, taken from reference TRBV19 and TRBJ2-3): DGGITQSPKYLFRKEGQNVTLSCEQNLNHDAMYWYRQDPGQGLRLIYYSQIVNDFQKGDIAEGYSVSREKKESFPLTVTSAQKNPTAFYLCASKETRVSLSDTQYFGPGTRLTVL.

This clone has more than one count but fewer than ten. The chain joins TRBV6-1 to TRBJ2-7; D uncertain. V shed 4 bases and J shed 7 bases, with 17 bases lying between them. There are 14 residues in the CDR3. Per germline, CDR1 MNHNS and CDR2 SASEGT. CDR3 DNA sequence: TGTGCCAGCAGTGTTGAGGATCTTAACCGGGAGCAGTACTTC. Translating it yields CASSVEDLNREQYF.

The chain combines TRBV18 with TRBJ1-3; the D is unclear. The CDR3 spans 18 residues. Trimming removed 1 base from V and 0 bases from J, with 16 bases in between. Germline CDR1 reads KGHSH; CDR2 reads LQKENI. The CDR3 DNA sequence: TGTGCCAGCTCACCACTTTCACCCTTACAGAGCTCTGGAAACACCATATATTTT. This sequence encodes CASSPLSPLQSSGNTIYF.

The chain combines TRBV2 with TRBJ2-2; D not certain. Germline V gene data show CDR1 as SNHLY and CDR2 as FYNNEI. Between the trimmed V and J ends, which lost 6 bases and 5 bases, there was a span of 4 bases. The CDR3 consists of 11 residues. CDR3 coding DNA: TGTGCCAGCAGGGCTACCGGGGAGCTGTTTTTT. Translated, it gives CASRATGELFF.

The chain is built from TRBV18 and TRBJ2-2; D assignment may be TRBD1 or TRBD2 (5 bases each). Trimming took 8 bases from V and 0 from J, leaving 13 bases between them. The CDR3 runs 15 residues. Per germline, CDR1 KGHSH and CDR2 LQKENI. Here the CDR3 DNA reads TGTGCCAGCGCAGGGACGGGCTCGAACACCGGGGAGCTGTTTTTT. Translation gives CASAGTGSNTGELFF.

This sequence joins TRBV4-3 and TRBJ2-7, with a weak D call TRBD1 (7 bases). Germline CDR1 reads LGHNA; CDR2 reads YSLEER. V was cut by 1 base and J by 3 bases, with 13 bases left in between. The CDR3 extends over 15 amino acids. CDR3 coding DNA: TGCGCCAGCAGCCAAGTTCCCCAGGGGGGCTACGAGCAGTACTTC. Protein sequence: CASSQVPQGGYEQYF.

This sequence joins TRBV7-9 and TRBJ2-5, with D possibly TRBD2 on 6 matching bases. CDR1 and CDR2 from the germline V gene are SEHNR and FQNEAQ (reference sequence). The CDR3 loop spans 13 amino acids. V was trimmed by 5 bases and J by 5 bases, leaving 12 bases between them. The CDR3 DNA sequence: TGTGCCAGCAGCCACCCAGGGAGGGAGACCCAGTACTTC. This translates into CASSHPGRETQYF.

V is TRBV7-9 and J is TRBJ1-4, with no clear D. This CDR3 spans 14 amino acids. Trimming cost V 5 bases and J 10 bases, with 17 bases left between them. Germline CDR1 reads SEHNR; CDR2 reads FQNEAQ (reference sequence). The CDR3: CASSNVRTPGKLFF. As DNA, the CDR3 is TGTGCCAGCAGCAACGTCCGGACGCCTGGAAAACTGTTTTTT. Based on the CDR3 plus reference TRBV7-9 and TRBJ1-4, the full variable domain is DTGVSQNPRHKITKRGQNVTFRCDPISEHNRLYWYRQTLGQGPEFLTYFQNEAQLEKSRLLSDRFSAERPKGSFSTLEIQRTEQGDSAMYLCASSNVRTPGKLFFGSGTQLSVL.

This chain connects TRBV7-3 to TRBJ2-6; D is possibly TRBD2 (5 bases). The germline V gene encodes CDR1 SGHTA and CDR2 FQGTGA. The ends were cut back, 2 bases at V and 2 bases at J, with 7 bases in the middle. The CDR3 is 15 residues long. In nucleotides, the CDR3 is TGTGCCAGCAGCTTATCTAGCACTGGGGCCAACGTCCTGACTTTC. Translating gives CASSLSSTGANVLTF.

Points on this clone: The sample holds other DNA sequences that translate to the same CDR3. V gene TRBV2 combines with J gene TRBJ2-5; 7 bases match TRBD2. The CDR3 has 14 residues. V gave up 4 bases and J gave up 5 bases; unmatched junction bases: 7. Germline CDR1 is SNHLY and CDR2 is FYNNEI. The CDR3 reads CASSGGRGGETQYF. As DNA, the CDR3 is TGTGCCAGCAGTGGTGGTAGGGGAGGGGAGACCCAGTACTTC.

V is TRBV4-1 and J is TRBJ1-5; TRBD1 matches at 9 bases. The length of the CDR3 is 15 residues. Unmatched junction bases numbered 4, after V lost 0 bases and J lost 7 bases. Germline lookup yields CDR1 MGHRA and CDR2 YSYEKL. CDR3 region: CASSQEDRGRQPQHF. The CDR3 DNA sequence: TGCGCCAGCAGCCAAGAAGACAGGGGGAGACAGCCCCAGCATTTT.

V gene TRBV15 combines with J gene TRBJ2-3; D is possibly TRBD1 or TRBD2 (5 bases each). CDR3 size: 15 residues. V was clipped by 3 bases and J by 2 bases, with 12 bases between them. Germline V gene lookup returns CDR1 LNHNV and CDR2 YYDKDF (reference sequence). CDR3 bases: TGTGCCACCAGCAGGAGGGACGGATACACAGATACGCAGTATTTT. Protein product: CATSRRDGYTDTQYF.

V usage is TRBV6-5 and J usage is TRBJ2-2, with unresolved D. Trimming stripped 7 bases from V and 5 bases from J, with 14 bases between. The germline CDR1 and CDR2 sequences are MNHEY and SVGAGI. This CDR3 is built from 14 residues. CDR3 protein: CASTRTADTGELFF. As DNA, the CDR3 is TGTGCCAGCACCAGGACGGCCGATACCGGGGAGCTGTTTTTT.